This T cell receptor (beta chain) was recorded in a study of OX40 agonist ivuxolimab in advanced cancers. This clone showed up just a few times. Trimming removed 0 bases at V and 6 bases at J, with 15 bases between. The germline V gene encodes CDR1 MGHRA and CDR2 YSYEKL. The CDR3 is 16 amino acids. Sequencing was performed with immunoSEQ multiplex PCR; in TCRdb, only in-frame clones are kept and a portion is missing. In the table there are about 50,000 clones, approximately 86% of which are singletons. This TCR derives from an adult with an advanced solid tumor such as melanoma, head and neck, liver or kidney cancer. Here the sequenced sample was CD4+ or CD8+ T cells sorted from blood, taken in a trial of the OX40 agonist ivuxolimab. This chain connects TRBV4-1 to TRBJ2-1; D is perhaps TRBD2 (6 bases). The CDR3 region is CASSQDGLPGGNEQFF. The CDR3 DNA reads TGCGCCAGCAGCCAAGATGGCCTGCCCGGGGGCAATGAGCAGTTCTTC.